Listed here is a single TCR beta chain. Its recognized antigen is unknown. It has no much larger one-base neighbor in the sample; base qualities were not kept. Measured from the cysteine to the phenylalanine, the CDR3 is 15 residues long. The entry retains the CDR3 DNA only, 45 bases that are in frame from base 1. Looking up the germline V gene yields CDR1 LGHNA and CDR2 YSLEER. Trimming leaves V shorter by 4 bases and J shorter by 5 bases, with the junction holding 4 bases beyond the gene matches. Each collaborating institution followed its own protocols to collect whole blood in K2EDTA tubes. For TCRbeta analysis, collaborators shipped samples as frozen whole blood, isolated PBMCs, or DNA extracted from either of those sample types. This entry is derived from a study of blood T cell repertoires in COVID-19 (dated by TCRdb to about 2020). Study-level background: The collaborator samples originated in the United States, Italy and Spain and spanned the acute and convalescent phases of COVID-19. The repertoires were made available in a free public database intended to serve as a resource for research on the immune response to SARS-CoV-2. Subjects who had been exposed to COVID-19, were actively infected with it, or had recovered from it provided the deeply sampled blood TCRbeta repertoires that made up the dataset. A de-identified subject ID, COVID-19 status, age in years and sex were almost always included in the sample metadata. Where HLA class I and class II types were available, the types were taken from metadata supplied by the sample provider, not from assay-based typing. Samples were obtained from the ongoing ImmuneRACE study (first 160 participants) and from roughly 1,300 subjects provided by 6 global collaborators. The prospective study material was composed of cDNA or gDNA derived from T cells, B-cell-depleted T cells, or PBMCs. The investigation overall reported the following: The amount of clinical and demographic metadata varied by source and participant and was provided uncurated.

TCRbeta CDR3 regions were amplified from genomic DNA using the immunoSEQ Assay, a bias-controlled multiplex PCR. The original methods were these. The number of nucleated cells in each sample was estimated from the amplification of reference gene primers within the assay. To quantify the absolute abundance of each unique TCRbeta CDR3 rearrangement, sequence reads were collapsed and filtered. For each sample, productive Simpson clonality was calculated by taking the square root of Simpson's diversity index across productive rearrangements. TCRdb limited this immuneACCESS table to in-frame rearrangements with V and J called. A share of clones is missing; checked studies link under half to unresolved V genes, and the rest is unexplained. The D gene and trimming were derived from the DNA, and the V and J assignments and clone size from that table. This sample holds 250,000 to 350,000 clones; approximately 91% were observed only once. The ten largest clones capture under 15% of the sample.

The TCR comes from a woman in her sixties or seventies with acute or convalescent COVID-19. This receptor chain uses TRBV4-3 and TRBJ1-3, with TRBD1 matching 11 junction bases. Source material: peripheral blood. CDR3 loop: CASSPGQGARNTIYF. The nucleotide sequence reads TGCGCCAGCAGCCCCGGACAGGGGGCCAGAAACACCATATATTTT.